Listed below are T cell receptor beta chains from one sample, sequenced in a study of blood T cell repertoires in COVID-19. Profiling relied on immunoSEQ multiplex PCR, and the TCRdb table lists in-frame clones only, not all of them. The sample carries 300,000 to 350,000 clones, roughly 90% recorded once. The specimen was peripheral blood. The receptors were sampled from a woman in her thirties or forties with COVID-19, enrolled during active disease. Each CDR3 is given with its conserved first and last residue. A D gene is named only where the DNA matches it firmly. The listing skips clone size in some rows; elsewhere it reads once, few, many or a size class.

clone_size d_call j_call v_call cdr3_nt cdr3_aa
- - TRBJ1-5 TRBV5-3 TGTGCCAGAAGCTCGACTGGGAGCAATCAGCCCCAGCATTTT CARSSTGSNQPQHF
- - TRBJ1-1 TRBV12-3/TRBV12-4 TGTGCCAGCAGTTTAAAGAGGGAAGCTTTCTTT CASSLKREAFF
- TRBD1 TRBJ1-1 TRBV6-2/TRBV6-3 TGTGCCAGCAGTTGGGGACAGGAAGCTTTCTTT CASSWGQEAFF
- - TRBJ2-7 TRBV7-2 TGTGCCAGCAGCTTCGAAAGCCCGGTGGTTGGGCAGTACTTC CASSFESPVVGQYF
once TRBD1 TRBJ1-6 TRBV7-9 TGTGCCAGCAGCTTAAGGGGACAGGGGAACTCCAACCTTAATTCACCCCTCCACTTT CASSLRGQGNSNLNSPLHF
- TRBD1 TRBJ2-2 TRBV5-1 TGCGCCAGCAGCTTGCGGAGGACAGGGGCCACCGGGGAGCTGTTTTTT CASSLRRTGATGELFF
once - TRBJ1-2 TRBV18 TGTGCCAGCTCACCGTTTCACAGTGAGACTAACTATGGCTACACCTTC CASSPFHSETNYGYTF
- - TRBJ1-1 TRBV30 TGTGCCTGGAGTGGCGGCCGACTAACGAGGAACACTGAAGCTTTCTTT CAWSGGRLTRNTEAFF
- - TRBJ1-1 TRBV19 TGTGCCAGTAGTACTCCCTACAGGGTGGTGAACACTGAAGCTTTCTTT CASSTPYRVVNTEAFF
- - TRBJ2-1 TRBV9 TGTGCCAGCTCGGGAAACAATGAGCAGTTCTTC CASSGNNEQFF
- TRBD2 TRBJ2-7 TRBV15 TGTGCCACCGGCTCCCCCGGGCTAGCGGTCTCCTACGAGCAGTACTTC CATGSPGLAVSYEQYF
- TRBD1 TRBJ1-5 TRBV5-4 TGTGCCAGCAGCCCGACAGGGGGGCAGCCCCAGCATTTT CASSPTGGQPQHF
- TRBD1 TRBJ1-2 TRBV29-1 TGCAGCGCCAATCCGGGACAGGGTTTTGGCTACACCTTC CSANPGQGFGYTF